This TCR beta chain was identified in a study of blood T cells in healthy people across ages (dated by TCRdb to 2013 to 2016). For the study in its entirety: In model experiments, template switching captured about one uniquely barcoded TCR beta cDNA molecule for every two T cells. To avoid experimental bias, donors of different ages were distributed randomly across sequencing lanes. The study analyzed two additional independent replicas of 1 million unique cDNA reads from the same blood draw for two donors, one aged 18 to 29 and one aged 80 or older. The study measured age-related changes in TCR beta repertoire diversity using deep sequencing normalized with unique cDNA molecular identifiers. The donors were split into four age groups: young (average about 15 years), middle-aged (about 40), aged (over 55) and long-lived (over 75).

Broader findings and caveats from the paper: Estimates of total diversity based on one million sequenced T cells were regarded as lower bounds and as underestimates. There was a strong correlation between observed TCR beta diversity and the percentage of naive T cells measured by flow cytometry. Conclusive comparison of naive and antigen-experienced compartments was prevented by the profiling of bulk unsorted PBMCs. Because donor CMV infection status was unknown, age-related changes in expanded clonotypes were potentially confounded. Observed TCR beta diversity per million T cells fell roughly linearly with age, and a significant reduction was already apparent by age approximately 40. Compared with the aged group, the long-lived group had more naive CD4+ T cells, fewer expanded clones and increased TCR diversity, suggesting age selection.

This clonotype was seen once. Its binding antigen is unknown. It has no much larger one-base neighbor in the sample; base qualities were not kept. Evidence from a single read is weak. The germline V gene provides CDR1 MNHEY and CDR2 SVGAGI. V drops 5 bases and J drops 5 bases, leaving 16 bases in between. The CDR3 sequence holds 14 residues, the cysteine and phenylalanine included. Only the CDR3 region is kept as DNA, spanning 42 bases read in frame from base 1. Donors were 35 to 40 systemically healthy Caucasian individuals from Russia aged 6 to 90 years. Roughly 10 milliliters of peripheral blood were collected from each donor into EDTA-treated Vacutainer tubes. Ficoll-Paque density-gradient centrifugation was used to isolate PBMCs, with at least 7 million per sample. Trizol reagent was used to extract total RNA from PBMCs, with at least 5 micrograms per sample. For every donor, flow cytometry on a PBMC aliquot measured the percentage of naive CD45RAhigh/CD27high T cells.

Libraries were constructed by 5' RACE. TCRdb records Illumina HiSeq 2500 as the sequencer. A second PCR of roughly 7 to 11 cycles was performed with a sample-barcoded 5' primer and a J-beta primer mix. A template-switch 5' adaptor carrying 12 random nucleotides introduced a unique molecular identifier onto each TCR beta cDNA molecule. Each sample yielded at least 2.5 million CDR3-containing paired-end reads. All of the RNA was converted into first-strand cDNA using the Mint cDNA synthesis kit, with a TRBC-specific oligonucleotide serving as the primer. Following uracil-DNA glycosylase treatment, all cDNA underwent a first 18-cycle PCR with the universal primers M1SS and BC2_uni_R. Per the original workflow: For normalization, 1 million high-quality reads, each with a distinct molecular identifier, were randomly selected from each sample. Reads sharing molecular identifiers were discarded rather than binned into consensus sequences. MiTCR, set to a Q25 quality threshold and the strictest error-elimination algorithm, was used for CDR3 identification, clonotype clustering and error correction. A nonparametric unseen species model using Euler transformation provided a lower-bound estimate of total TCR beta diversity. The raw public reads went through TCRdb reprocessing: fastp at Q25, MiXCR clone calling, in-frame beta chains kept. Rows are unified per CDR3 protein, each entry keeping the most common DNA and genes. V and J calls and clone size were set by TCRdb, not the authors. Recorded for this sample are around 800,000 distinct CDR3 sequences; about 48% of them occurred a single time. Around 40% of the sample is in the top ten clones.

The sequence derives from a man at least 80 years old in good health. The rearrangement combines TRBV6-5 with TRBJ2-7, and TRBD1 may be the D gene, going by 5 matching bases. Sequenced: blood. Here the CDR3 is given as CASSTVRARDEQYF. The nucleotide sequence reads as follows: TGTGCCAGCAGTACGGTCAGGGCTAGGGACGAGCAGTACTTC.